The rows below give T cell receptor beta chains drawn from one sample of a study of blood T cells in healthy people across ages. TCRdb called the 5' RACE reads again in MiXCR, with one record for every CDR3 protein. There are 600,000 or so distinct CDR3 sequences in the sample; 40% to 50% occur only once, and about 26% lies in the top ten. Sequencing input: blood. These receptors all come from a man at least 80 years old in good health. Each CDR3 is given with its conserved first and last residue. D genes are given only for firm matches. The size field is filled for only some rows; it gives once, few, many or a size class.

>TRBJ1-2|once|TRBV12-3/TRBV12-4|TRBD1
CASRQNRGRGGYTF
TGTGCCAGCAGACAAAACAGGGGAAGGGGCGGCTACACCTTC
>TRBJ2-3|.|TRBV4-3|TRBD2
CASSQDWTSGSSTDTQYF
TGCGCCAGCAGCCAAGATTGGACTAGCGGGTCTAGCACAGATACGCAGTATTTT
>TRBJ1-4|.|TRBV20-1|TRBD1
CSASPGQGIFTGEKLFF
TGCAGTGCTAGCCCGGGACAGGGGATATTTACCGGTGAAAAACTGTTTTTT
>TRBJ2-5|.|TRBV2|TRBD1
CASSKTGVRETQYF
TGTGCCAGCAGCAAGACAGGGGTCCGAGAGACCCAGTACTTC
>TRBJ1-1|.|TRBV5-6|.
CASELGTEAFF
TGTGCCAGCGAGCTGGGCACTGAAGCTTTCTTT
>TRBJ2-2|.|TRBV7-3|TRBD2
CASSASGGAGNTGELFF
TGTGCCAGCTCTGCCAGCGGGGGGGCCGGGAACACCGGGGAGCTGTTTTTT
>TRBJ2-1|.|TRBV6-5|.
CASSYSPELQFF
TGTGCCAGCAGTTACTCCCCCGAGTTGCAGTTCTTC
>TRBJ2-1|.|TRBV6-2/TRBV6-3|TRBD1
CAPRDSSYNEQFF
TGTGCCCCTAGGGACAGCTCCTACAATGAGCAGTTCTTC
>TRBJ2-3|.|TRBV9|TRBD2
CASSSGLAGGTSTDTQYF
TGTGCCAGCAGCTCGGGACTAGCGGGGGGAACTAGCACAGATACGCAGTATTTT
>TRBJ2-7|few|TRBV7-2|TRBD1
CASSLFGQGGDEQYF
TGTGCCAGCAGCTTATTTGGACAGGGGGGTGACGAGCAGTACTTC
>TRBJ2-5|.|TRBV5-1|.
CASSLAIHQETQYF
TGCGCCAGCAGCTTGGCCATCCACCAAGAGACCCAGTACTTC
>TRBJ2-7|few|TRBV27|.
CASSFRPLIYEQYF
TGTGCCAGCAGTTTCCGACCTCTGATCTACGAGCAGTACTTC
>TRBJ1-6|.|TRBV10-3|.
CAISEPPRGNSPLHF
TGTGCCATCAGTGAACCCCCCAGGGGCAATTCACCCCTCCACTTT
>TRBJ1-1|many|TRBV6-6|.
CASSFPSENTEAFF
TGTGCCAGCAGTTTCCCCTCAGAGAACACTGAAGCTTTCTTT
>TRBJ2-5|few|TRBV3-1|TRBD1
CASSQNRGIQETQYF
TGTGCCAGCAGCCAAAACAGGGGTATACAAGAGACCCAGTACTTC
>TRBJ2-6|.|TRBV10-3|.
CAISGQGTGANVLTF
TGTGCCATCAGTGGTCAAGGAACCGGGGCCAACGTCCTGACTTTC
>TRBJ2-5|.|TRBV7-2|.
CASSLGERQETQYF
TGTGCCAGCAGCTTAGGCGAGAGACAAGAGACCCAGTACTTC
>TRBJ2-3|.|TRBV29-1|TRBD2
CSVETSGTSTDTQYF
TGCAGCGTCGAGACTAGCGGAACTAGCACAGATACGCAGTATTTT
>TRBJ2-1|.|TRBV30|.
CAWRECTWEQFF
TGTGCCTGGAGGGAGTGTACGTGGGAGCAGTTCTTC
>TRBJ2-5|.|TRBV24-1|TRBD1
CATSDPQGAGETQYF
TGTGCCACCAGTGATCCGCAGGGGGCAGGAGAGACCCAGTACTTC